This T cell receptor (beta chain) appears in the sequencing data of a study of blood T cell repertoires in COVID-19. Study details: Samples representing acute and convalescent COVID-19 were sourced from the United States, Italy and Spain. T cells, B-cell-depleted T cells, or PBMCs provided the cDNA or gDNA that served as material.

The CDR3 consists of 15 residues. V lost 6 bases and J lost 3; bases outside the gene matches: 7. CDR1 is KGHSH, CDR2 LQKENI, per germline. Source study methods: Reference gene primer amplification yielded estimated nucleated cell counts. Some clones are missing from TCRdb's copy, which holds only in-frame ones; the method was immunoSEQ multiplex PCR. That table supplies the V and J calls and clone size; D and trimming were determined from the DNA. The sample lists approximately 150,000 clones; roughly 90% were seen once. This TCR was sampled from a woman aged 50 to 60 with acute or convalescent COVID-19. Sequenced sample: peripheral blood. This chain connects TRBV18 to TRBJ1-5; 8 bases fit TRBD1. CDR3 sequence reads: CASSLTGDINQPQHF. CDR3 DNA sequence: TGTGCCAGCTCGCTGACAGGGGACATCAATCAGCCCCAGCATTTT.